Following are 32 T cell receptor beta chains from one sample sequenced in a study of blood T cells in healthy people across ages. A J-beta primer mix and a sample-barcoded 5' primer were used in a second PCR of roughly 6 to 12 cycles. TCRdb re-analysed the 5' RACE reads in MiXCR, keeping a single row per CDR3 protein. The sample lists approximately 690,000 distinct CDR3 sequences, around 38% occurring once. Sequencing was performed on blood. The receptor source for this set is a man aged 80 or over in good health.

The V and J genes are TRBV27 and TRBJ2-5; no reliable D call. Between the trimmed V and J ends, which lost 6 bases and 4 bases, there was a span of 12 bases. The CDR3 loop spans 13 amino acids. Germline CDR1 reads MNHEY; CDR2 reads SMNVEV (reference sequence). The CDR3 loop reads CASSSSYRETQYF. CDR3 DNA sequence: TGTGCCAGCAGCTCTTCATATCGAGAGACCCAGTACTTC.

This clonotype was seen at least ten times. The chain recombines TRBV6-5 with TRBJ1-1, with 8 bases identical to TRBD1. Losses at the gene ends were 5 bases for V and 4 bases for J; bases not matched to a gene: 9. The CDR3 is 15 residues long. In germline, CDR1 is MNHEY, CDR2 SVGAGI. The CDR3 reads CASSRRTGKATEAFF. The DNA for the CDR3 is TGTGCCAGCAGTCGGCGGACAGGGAAGGCCACTGAAGCTTTCTTT.

CDR3: CASSTVGSEQYF. In DNA, the CDR3 is TGTGCCAGCAGTACCGTGGGAAGCGAGCAGTACTTC. V usage is TRBV6-2 or TRBV6-3 and J usage is TRBJ2-5, with no clear D. The DNA end is more similar to TRBJ2-7, so the J call may be wrong. The CDR3 spans 12 residues. Per germline, CDR1 MNHEY and CDR2 SVGEGT.

This chain connects TRBV6-5 to TRBJ2-1, with 11 bases aligning to TRBD1. The CDR3 length is 14 residues. Germline-derived CDR1 and CDR2 are MNHEY and SVGAGI. V lost 6 bases to trimming and J lost 9 bases; unmatched junction nucleotides: 7. CDR3 protein: CASRSDRGRVEQFF. CDR3 DNA: TGTGCCAGCAGATCGGACAGGGGGCGTGTTGAGCAGTTCTTC.

The chain employs TRBV4-1 and TRBJ2-5, with 13 bases fitting TRBD2. After removal of 4 bases from V and 4 bases from J, the junction contained 9 bases not matched to a gene. The CDR3 sequence is 17 residues long. Germline CDR1 reads MGHRA; CDR2 reads YSYEKL. CDR3 sequence reads: CASSRLLAGGSLETQYF. Here the CDR3 DNA reads TGCGCCAGCAGCCGGCTACTAGCGGGGGGGAGTTTAGAGACCCAGTACTTC.

This clonotype has more than one count but fewer than ten. The chain employs TRBV5-1 and TRBJ2-2, with unresolved D. Trimming pared 0 bases from V and 6 bases from J, leaving 6 bases between. Germline V lookup: CDR1 SGHRS, CDR2 YFSETQ. The CDR3 spans 13 residues. In nucleotides, the CDR3 is TGCGCCAGCAGCTTGGTGGTGTCCGGGGAGCTGTTTTTT. The encoded protein is CASSLVVSGELFF.

This clonotype showed up just a few times. The chain has TRBV18 and TRBJ1-2; D unclear. Germline assignment: CDR1 KGHSH and CDR2 LQKENI. Trimming removed 3 bases from V and 0 bases from J, with 8 bases in between. The CDR3 length is 14 residues. CDR3 in DNA: TGTGCCAGCTCACCGGACCAGGCTAACTATGGCTACACCTTC. It specifies CASSPDQANYGYTF.

The rearrangement links TRBV4-2 to TRBJ1-3; D remains ambiguous. The CDR3 consists of 15 residues. V lost 0 bases and J 2 bases, leaving 8 bases between the germline ends. Germline V CDR1 and CDR2: LGHNA, YNFKEQ. CDR3 coding DNA: TGTGCCAGCAGCCAAGATCAGGAAACTGGAAACACCATATATTTT. Translation: CASSQDQETGNTIYF.

This clonotype was detected only a few times. The chain joins TRBV10-1 to TRBJ2-1, with TRBD1 identical over 7 bases. This CDR3 is 16 amino acids long. Trimming took 3 bases from V and 6 from J; bases not matched to a gene: 11. Germline assignment: CDR1 WNHNN and CDR2 SYGVQD (reference sequence). The CDR3 nucleotides are TGCGCCAGCAGTGACTCTTTCGCGACAGGGATCAATGAGCAGTTCTTC. Translating it yields CASSDSFATGINEQFF.

The table lists this clonotype with a few counts. V gene TRBV18 combines with J gene TRBJ2-4; the D gene is possibly TRBD1 (5 bases). Trimming took 1 base from V and 3 from J, leaving 7 bases between them. The germline gives CDR1 KGHSH, CDR2 LQKENI. CDR3 length equals 14 residues. CDR3: CASSPRDSKNIQYF. The CDR3 DNA reads as TGTGCCAGCTCACCACGAGACAGCAAAAACATTCAGTACTTC.

The CDR3 DNA reads as TGTGCCAGCAGCTTAAAAAGAGGGGAGAATCAGCCCCAGCATTTT. As protein: CASSLKRGENQPQHF. V and J are TRBV7-2 and TRBJ1-5; perhaps TRBD1 as D (5 bases). CDR1 is SGHTA, CDR2 FQGNSA, per germline. The CDR3 totals 15 residues. The V end lost 2 bases, the J end lost 4 bases, and 12 bases lay between the germline ends.

This rearrangement joins TRBV19 to TRBJ2-1, with 7 bases lining up with TRBD2. Germline CDR1 is LNHDA and CDR2 is SQIVND (reference sequence). The CDR3 consists of 18 residues. With 9 bases clipped from V and 0 bases from J, the junction kept 17 bases outside the gene matches. This chain's CDR3 is CASTPRTSAKLSYNEQFF. As DNA, the CDR3 is TGTGCCAGCACCCCGAGAACTAGCGCTAAACTCTCCTACAATGAGCAGTTCTTC.

The sample holds one count of this clonotype. The chain couples TRBV29-1 to TRBJ1-4; D gene uncertain. Trimming took 4 bases from V and 5 from J, leaving 20 bases between them. The CDR3 has 16 residues. Per germline, CDR1 SQVTM and CDR2 ANQGSEA. This CDR3 reads CSVVRLADVYNEKLFF. Here the CDR3 DNA reads TGCAGCGTTGTCCGACTAGCGGATGTCTACAATGAAAAACTGTTTTTT.

The CDR3 DNA is TGTGCCTGGAGTGGGCAGATTAATGAAAAACTGTTTTTT. This codes for CAWSGQINEKLFF. This chain joins TRBV30 and TRBJ1-4, with D unresolved. Trimming removed 1 base at V and 4 bases at J, with 7 bases between. The length of the CDR3 is 13 residues. CDR1 and CDR2 (germline): GTSNPN, SVGIG (reference sequence). Looking up the rest from reference TRBV30 and TRBJ1-4 gives the full variable domain: SQTIHQWPATLVQPVGSPLSLECTVEGTSNPNLYWYRQAAGRGLQLLFYSVGIGQISSEVPQNLSASRPQDRQFILSSKKLLLSDSGFYLCAWSGQINEKLFFGSGTQLSVL.

Regarding this clonotype: This clone may be a read error of a much larger clone one base away. The CDR3 DNA sequence: TGCGCCAGCAGTGACCTGGAAGTTCCCCATCGGGGCTACATCTTC. It encodes CASSDLEVPHRGYIF. V and J are TRBV10-2 and TRBJ1-2; maybe TRBD1 (5 bases). This CDR3 spans 15 amino acids. The germline V gene has CDR1 WSHSY and CDR2 SAAADI.

The chain joins TRBV6-5 to TRBJ2-2; D may correspond to TRBD1 or TRBD2 (6 bases each). Germline-derived CDR1 and CDR2 are MNHEY and SVGAGI. V lost 8 bases and J 4 bases, leaving 17 bases between the germline ends. The CDR3 covers 15 residues. DNA for the CDR3: TGTGCCAGCGTGATGGGGGGCGCGGGCACCGGGGAGCTGTTTTTT. It yields the protein CASVMGGAGTGELFF.

The CDR3 DNA sequence: TGTGCCAGCAGAGCACTTCAGGGGGGGGCGGACATTCAGTACTTC. Protein sequence: CASRALQGGADIQYF. V gene TRBV6-1 combines with J gene TRBJ2-4; D tentatively reads TRBD1 or TRBD2 (7 bases each). Germline V gives CDR1 MNHNS, CDR2 SASEGT. The CDR3 length is 15 residues. V lost 6 bases to trimming and J lost 8 bases, with 20 bases between them.

This clonotype has only a few counts. The gene calls are TRBV7-2 and TRBJ1-4; D is unclear. Trimming pared 3 bases from V and 8 bases from J, leaving 10 bases between. Germline values: CDR1 SGHTA, CDR2 FQGNSA. The CDR3 runs 13 residues. The CDR3 loop reads CASSLGIWEKLFF. DNA for the CDR3: TGTGCCAGCAGCTTGGGTATATGGGAAAAACTGTTTTTT.

In its sample, this clonotype was seen a few times. The genes are TRBV7-2 and TRBJ2-1, with D possibly TRBD1 on 6 matching bases. CDR1 SGHTA and CDR2 FQGNSA come from the germline V gene. V lost 5 bases, J lost 5 bases, and 16 bases lay in between. The CDR3 runs to 15 residues. CDR3 residues: CASSRRTESNNEQFF. The CDR3 DNA is TGTGCCAGCAGCCGAAGGACAGAAAGTAACAATGAGCAGTTCTTC.

J is TRBJ1-1 and V is TRBV7-3; D remains ambiguous. Per germline, CDR1 SGHTA and CDR2 FQGTGA. Deletions cut 2 bases from V and 4 bases from J, with 14 bases between. This CDR3 spans 15 amino acids. In DNA, the CDR3 is TGTGCCAGCAGCTTAGGACCCCGGGGTGGCACTGAAGCTTTCTTT. This encodes CASSLGPRGGTEAFF.

This clonotype has only a few counts. The gene calls are TRBV6-6 and TRBJ2-7; 7 nucleotides agree with TRBD1. The CDR3 has 15 amino acids. CDR1 is MNHNY, CDR2 SVGAGI, per germline (reference sequence). With V trimmed by 0 bases and J by 2 bases, 4 bases remained unmatched. The DNA of the CDR3 is TGTGCCAGCAGTTACTCGCGACAGGGCCCCTACGAGCAGTACTTC. It codes for CASSYSRQGPYEQYF.

The gene calls are TRBV6-5 and TRBJ1-2; D gene ambiguous. The length of the CDR3 is 15 residues. V lost 0 bases to trimming and J lost 6 bases, with 14 bases between them. Germline V gene sequence: CDR1 MNHEY, CDR2 SVGAGI. CDR3 sequence (DNA): TGTGCCAGCAGTTACTCGAAATCCCAAAGAGATGGCTACACCTTC. Translating it yields CASSYSKSQRDGYTF.

This clonotype was counted many times. The CDR3 loop is CASSQELLAGGVASYNEQFF. Here the CDR3 DNA reads TGCGCCAGCAGCCAAGAACTACTAGCGGGAGGAGTGGCGTCCTACAATGAGCAGTTCTTC. The chain joins TRBV4-3 to TRBJ2-1; 12 bases map to TRBD2. The ends lost 0 bases at V and 1 base at J; junction bases unmatched: 10. The germline gives CDR1 LGHNA, CDR2 YSLEER. This CDR3 is built from 20 residues.

This clonotype was seen a few times. The V call is TRBV20-1, the J call TRBJ2-7; no reliable D call. CDR1 and CDR2 (germline): DFQATT, SNEGSKA (reference sequence). Trimming cost V 2 bases and J 2 bases, with 7 bases left between them. This CDR3 is 12 amino acids long. CDR3 nucleotides: TGCAGTGCTAGATCGCCGACCTACGAGCAGTACTTC. It encodes CSARSPTYEQYF.

This chain joins TRBV9 and TRBJ1-1; a weak D match, TRBD1 (5 bases). This CDR3 comprises 13 residues. The germline V gene encodes CDR1 SGDLS and CDR2 YYNGEE. V lost 5 bases to trimming and J lost 3 bases, with 11 bases between them. CDR3 bases: TGTGCCAGCAGGAAGTCGGGGGACACTGAAGCTTTCTTT. Residues: CASRKSGDTEAFF.

This clonotype was counted between two and nine times. The chain links TRBV4-3 to TRBJ2-3, with D maybe TRBD2 (6 bases). The CDR3 covers 18 residues. V was pared by 1 base and J by 0 bases, with 17 bases between. The germline CDR1 and CDR2 sequences are LGHNA and YSLEER. CDR3 nucleotides: TGCGCCAGCAGCCAAGCCCTCACCCGGGCGGGGAGCACAGATACGCAGTATTTT. Protein product: CASSQALTRAGSTDTQYF.

This chain uses TRBV7-6 with TRBJ2-1; 13 bases line up with TRBD2. This CDR3 has 22 residues. V trimming: 6 bases; J trimming: 1 base; junction bases outside the gene matches: 21. From germline, CDR1 is SGHVS and CDR2 FNYEAQ. For the CDR3, the DNA is TGTGCCAGCAGACCAACCCCATCCTCGGGACTAGCGGGAATTAGGTCCTACAATGAGCAGTTCTTC. Its translation: CASRPTPSSGLAGIRSYNEQFF.

This clonotype was recorded many times. The chain has TRBV4-1 and TRBJ2-7; a weak D match, TRBD1 (6 bases). Trimming pared 4 bases from V and 3 bases from J, leaving 10 bases between. The V gene's germline CDR1 is MGHRA and CDR2 YSYEKL. The CDR3 has 13 amino acids. CDR3 bases: TGCGCCAGCAGCCTCCGGACAGACTACGAGCAGTACTTC. This codes for CASSLRTDYEQYF.

This clonotype came up a few times. Just one base apart from a much larger clone, this may be a read error. The CDR3 reads CASSLSSGGETQYF. In DNA form, the CDR3 reads TGTGCCAGCAGCTTATCTAGCGGGGGAGAGACCCAGTACTTC. This chain joins TRBV7-9 and TRBJ2-5, with 10 bases lining up with TRBD2. Germline CDR1 and CDR2: SEHNR and FQNEAQ (reference sequence). The V gene end was trimmed by 2 bases and the J gene end by 4 bases; junction bases not matched to a gene: 1. The CDR3 covers 14 residues.

This clonotype showed up many times. V is TRBV6-2 or TRBV6-3 and J is TRBJ2-2, with 7 positions matching TRBD1. V trimming: 7 bases; J trimming: 6 bases; junction bases outside the gene matches: 14. Germline V gives CDR1 MNHEY, CDR2 SVGEGT. The CDR3 sequence is 16 residues long. CDR3: CASTENRRQGPGELFF. The CDR3 nucleotides read TGTGCCAGCACCGAAAATAGGAGACAGGGTCCCGGGGAGCTGTTTTTT.

J is TRBJ2-1 and V is TRBV6-5, with D maybe TRBD2 (6 bases). Deletions cut 5 bases from V and 6 bases from J, with 17 bases between. CDR1 and CDR2 from the germline V gene are MNHEY and SVGAGI. This CDR3 spans 15 amino acids. The CDR3 DNA is TGTGCCAGCAGTGCCCCAAGGTTCGGGGGCAATGAGCAGTTCTTC. Protein sequence: CASSAPRFGGNEQFF.

V gene TRBV5-1 combines with J gene TRBJ2-5, with a weak D call TRBD1 (6 bases). TRBJ2-7 matches the DNA end more closely, so the J call is doubtful. The CDR3 consists of 17 residues. Germline CDR1 reads SGHRS; CDR2 reads YFSETQ. CDR3 loop: CASSQIARGPQSYEQYF. The CDR3 region has the DNA TGCGCCAGCAGCCAAATCGCCAGGGGCCCGCAATCCTACGAGCAGTACTTC.